This passage covers 13 T cell receptor beta chains from one sample sequenced in a study of blood T cell repertoires in COVID-19. Clones were sequenced by immunoSEQ multiplex PCR, and TCRdb holds only the in-frame ones, with some missing. The sample includes about 76,000 clones, about 85% seen only once; the top ten take roughly 9.7%. The specimen was peripheral blood. Receptors were obtained from a man aged 60-69 years with COVID-19, enrolled during active disease.

V gene TRBV28 combines with J gene TRBJ1-5; 9 nucleotides match TRBD1. With 6 bases clipped from V and 6 bases from J, the junction kept 18 bases outside the gene matches. Germline V gene data show CDR1 as MDHEN and CDR2 as SYDVKM. CDR3 length: 18 residues. DNA of the CDR3: TGTGCCAGCAGAGACACCGGGACAGGGAACCAACGGGGTCAGCCCCAGCATTTT. This sequence encodes CASRDTGTGNQRGQPQHF.

This sequence joins TRBV6-5 and TRBJ2-7, with 9 nucleotides matching TRBD1. Germline CDR1 MNHEY, CDR2 SVGAGI. The CDR3 runs to 15 residues. Trimming cost V 5 bases and J 7 bases; bases outside gene matches: 12. The CDR3 DNA reads as TGTGCCAGCAGTAGGGGACAGGGAGGAAGGGGAGAGCAGTACTTC. Translation: CASSRGQGGRGEQYF.

The chain employs TRBV28 and TRBJ2-7, with 7 nucleotides matching TRBD2. CDR3 length equals 14 residues. V dropped 2 bases and J dropped 4; count of bases not matched to a gene: 5. CDR1 is MDHEN and CDR2 is SYDVKM in the germline V gene. The CDR3: CASSLREGPYEQYF. The CDR3 DNA is TGTGCCAGCAGTTTAAGGGAGGGGCCTTACGAGCAGTACTTC.

The V gene is TRBV5-1, the J gene TRBJ2-7, with TRBD1 matching 10 bases. The CDR3 runs to 13 residues. The germline V gene has CDR1 SGHRS and CDR2 YFSETQ. Trimming at V came to 4 bases and at J to 9 bases, leaving 7 bases not matched to a gene. The CDR3 reads CASSAGTGAPQYF. CDR3 sequence (DNA): TGCGCCAGCAGCGCAGGGACAGGGGCGCCGCAGTACTTC. Complete variable domain (other parts from reference TRBV5-1 and TRBJ2-7): KAGVTQTPRYLIKTRGQQVTLSCSPISGHRSVSWYQQTPGQGLQFLFEYFSETQRNKGNFPGRFSGRQFSNSRSEMNVSTLELGDSALYLCASSAGTGAPQYFGPGTRLTVT.

V usage is TRBV24-1 and J usage is TRBJ2-7, with 9 bases fitting TRBD1. J gave up 4 bases and V 8 bases, and 5 bases lay outside the gene matches. The length of the CDR3 is 13 residues. Germline loops: CDR1 KGHDR, CDR2 SFDVKD. CDR3 in amino acids: CATTAGQGYEQYF. CDR3 nucleotides: TGTGCCACCACCGCGGGACAGGGATACGAGCAGTACTTC.

The gene calls are TRBV7-9 and TRBJ2-7; D may be TRBD1 (5 bases). The CDR3 sequence is 14 residues long. Germline assignment: CDR1 SEHNR and CDR2 FQNEAQ (reference sequence). Trimming cost V 3 bases and J 6 bases, with 15 bases left between them. The CDR3 loop reads CASSLVRDMGEQYF. CDR3 in DNA: TGTGCCAGCAGCTTGGTCAGGGATATGGGCGAGCAGTACTTC.

The V and J genes are TRBV19 and TRBJ1-5; 7 nucleotides line up with TRBD1. This CDR3 has 15 residues. Germline CDR1 is LNHDA and CDR2 is SQIVND (reference sequence). J gave up 7 bases and V 3 bases, and 9 bases lay outside the gene matches. The CDR3 DNA follows: TGTGCCAGTAGTATGGACGTCAGGGGGAGGCAGCCCCAGCATTTT. Amino acids: CASSMDVRGRQPQHF.

J is TRBJ2-3 and V is TRBV9; the match to TRBD2 covers 9 bases. From germline, CDR1 is SGDLS and CDR2 YYNGEE. The CDR3 length is 18 residues. The V segment lost 4 bases and the J segment 2 bases; nucleotides outside the gene matches: 14. CDR3 sequence: CASSSRGSLAGYTDTQYF. In DNA, the CDR3 is TGTGCCAGCAGCAGCCGCGGCTCGCTAGCGGGGTACACAGATACGCAGTATTTT. The full variable domain, rest sourced from reference TRBV9 and TRBJ2-3, is DSGVTQTPKHLITATGQRVTLRCSPRSGDLSVYWYQQSLDQGLQFLIQYYNGEERAKGNILERFSAQQFPDLHSELNLSSLELGDSALYFCASSSRGSLAGYTDTQYFGPGTRLTVL.

The rearrangement joins TRBV10-2 to TRBJ1-6; a weak D match, TRBD1 (6 bases). Germline values: CDR1 WSHSY, CDR2 SAAADI. The V end was cut by 3 bases, the J end by 8 bases, with 14 bases between. The CDR3 has 15 amino acids. CDR3 nucleotide sequence: TGCGCCAGCAGTGAAATCAGGGGTGGAGATTCACCCCTCCACTTT. Encoded protein: CASSEIRGGDSPLHF.

The rearrangement uses TRBV6-4 and TRBJ1-5, with TRBD1 matching 8 bases. V was pared by 5 bases and J by 6 bases, with 9 bases of the junction left unmatched. CDR3 length: 15 residues. Looked up from germline, CDR1 is MRHNA and CDR2 is SNTAGT. CDR3 in DNA: TGTGCCAGCAGTAGCTCGGCAGGGGGCACTCAGCCCCAGCATTTT. It specifies CASSSSAGGTQPQHF.

This clone has only a few counts. J is TRBJ1-4 and V is TRBV5-6; 8 bases agree with TRBD1. The CDR3 runs to 14 residues. The germline CDR1 and CDR2 sequences are SGHDT and YYEEEE. Trimming removed 3 bases from V and 12 bases from J; junction bases left unmatched: 10. The CDR3 region is CASSYGQGGRELFF. Written as DNA, the CDR3 is TGTGCCAGCAGCTACGGACAGGGCGGTAGGGAACTGTTTTTT.

The genes are TRBV7-3 and TRBJ2-3, with D possibly TRBD1 on 5 matching bases. Per germline, CDR1 SGHTA and CDR2 FQGTGA. The CDR3 has 14 residues. Trimming removed 4 bases from V and 0 bases from J, with 8 bases in between. CDR3 protein: CASSWGSSTDTQYF. Here the CDR3 DNA reads TGTGCCAGCAGCTGGGGCTCAAGCACAGATACGCAGTATTTT.

This clone was recorded a few times. This chain connects TRBV11-2 to TRBJ1-4; maybe TRBD1 (6 bases). Trimming cost V 6 bases and J 3 bases, with 17 bases left between them. CDR3 length: 16 amino acids. Per germline, CDR1 SGHAT and CDR2 FQNNGV. The CDR3: CASSDFLGGSNEKLFF. The CDR3 DNA sequence: TGTGCCAGCAGTGACTTTTTAGGGGGATCTAATGAAAAACTGTTTTTT.